Presented here are 15 T cell receptor beta chains from one specimen sequenced in a study of CD8 T cells in ankylosing spondylitis. TCRdb redid the calling of the 5' RACE reads with MiXCR, one entry per CDR3 protein. Of 80,000 to 100,000 distinct CDR3 sequences detected, 7.5% to 9% appear once; the ten largest clones hold 9.5% to 10%. Sequencing used blood, either unsorted or a sorted T cell fraction (not recorded which). The source of these receptors is a male donor with ankylosing spondylitis or in good health (not recorded which).

This clonotype showed up many times. The chain joins TRBV10-3 to TRBJ1-1, with D perhaps matching TRBD1 (5 bases). Per germline, CDR1 ENHRY and CDR2 SYGVKD. The CDR3 is 16 amino acids. V was shortened by 3 bases and J by 0 bases, with 14 bases between the two germline ends. The CDR3 nucleotides read TGTGCCATCAGTGACCCTCGTCAGGGAGTGAACACTGAAGCTTTCTTT. Translated: CAISDPRQGVNTEAFF.

This clonotype has ten or more counts. The chain joins TRBV10-3 to TRBJ2-2; 8 nucleotides agree with TRBD1. With 6 bases clipped from V and 7 bases from J, the junction kept 4 bases outside the gene matches. Germline CDR1 and CDR2: ENHRY and SYGVKD. This CDR3 spans 13 amino acids. The CDR3 is CAIRQQGDGELFF. In DNA, the CDR3 is TGTGCCATCAGGCAACAGGGGGACGGGGAGCTGTTTTTT.

This clonotype was counted ten times or more. The chain has TRBV20-1 and TRBJ2-7, with D possibly matching TRBD2 (6 bases). V was cut by 3 bases and J by 7 bases, with 22 bases left in between. The CDR3 has 15 residues. Germline assignment: CDR1 DFQATT and CDR2 SNEGSKA (reference sequence). CDR3 DNA sequence: TGCAGTGCTAGTGTCTTCTCGACTAGTCCGGGGGAGCAGTACTTC. Encoded protein: CSASVFSTSPGEQYF.

This clonotype was seen at least ten times. It is unclear where the CDR3 begins or ends on the DNA, so no DNA is shown, and the CDR3 is as TCRdb lists it. The chain has TRBV7-3 and TRBJ2-2; TRBD1 was called by the table and not checked on the DNA. The CDR3 totals 14 residues, both ends included. Germline lookup yields CDR1 SGHTA and CDR2 FQGTGA. The CDR3 here is CASSFGPGTGELFF.

This clonotype came up many times. The chain couples TRBV3-1 to TRBJ2-1, with 9 positions matching TRBD2. The CDR3 has 15 residues. The junction had 8 bases not matched to a gene; V was cut back by 4 bases and J by 7 bases. Germline V gene lookup returns CDR1 LGHDT and CDR2 YNNKEL (reference sequence). CDR3 amino acids: CASSPGTSSRNEQFF. CDR3 coding DNA: TGTGCCAGCAGCCCCGGGACTAGCAGTAGGAATGAGCAGTTCTTC.

V is TRBV20-1 and J is TRBJ2-2; a weak D match, TRBD2 (7 bases). V was pared by 0 bases and J by 6 bases, with 17 bases between. CDR1 and CDR2 (germline): DFQATT, SNEGSKA (reference sequence). CDR3 length equals 16 residues. The CDR3 reads CSARDLGGPDPGELFF. The CDR3 bases are TGCAGTGCTAGAGATCTGGGGGGGCCCGACCCCGGGGAGCTGTTTTTT.

For the CDR3, the DNA is TGTGCCAGCAGCTCACCTAACTCCTACGAGCAGTACTTC. Its protein is CASSSPNSYEQYF. The chain is built from TRBV7-9 and TRBJ2-7; no definite D call. V lost 4 bases and J lost 0, with 7 bases in between. Germline V gives CDR1 SEHNR, CDR2 FQNEAQ (reference sequence). This CDR3 comprises 13 residues. The full variable domain, its missing parts supplied by reference TRBV7-9 and TRBJ2-7, is DTGVSQNPRHKITKRGQNVTFRCDPISEHNRLYWYRQTLGQGPEFLTYFQNEAQLEKSRLLSDRFSAERPKGSFSTLEIQRTEQGDSAMYLCASSSPNSYEQYFGPGTRLTVT.

This clonotype was observed a few times. J is TRBJ2-2 and V is TRBV9, with a weak D call TRBD1 (6 bases). V dropped 3 bases and J dropped 2 bases, with 8 bases sitting between them. The germline V gene encodes CDR1 SGDLS and CDR2 YYNGEE. The length of the CDR3 is 14 residues. CDR3: CASSGTVNTGELFF. CDR3 nucleotides: TGTGCCAGCAGCGGGACAGTAAACACCGGGGAGCTGTTTTTT.

The rearrangement links TRBV20-1 to TRBJ2-2, with D possibly matching TRBD2 (6 bases). V dropped 1 base and J dropped 4 bases, with 13 bases sitting between them. The CDR3 totals 15 residues. CDR1 and CDR2 (germline): DFQATT, SNEGSKA (reference sequence). The CDR3 protein is CSARGGEKGTGELFF. CDR3 nucleotide sequence: TGCAGTGCTAGAGGGGGGGAAAAGGGCACCGGGGAGCTGTTTTTT.

In this sample, this clonotype turned up many times. The gene calls are TRBV11-2 and TRBJ2-1; D may be TRBD2 (6 bases). In germline, CDR1 is SGHAT, CDR2 FQNNGV. The V end lost 5 bases, the J end lost 1 base, and 12 bases lay between the germline ends. The CDR3 runs 15 residues. The CDR3: CASSRGRGSYNEQFF. CDR3 sequence (DNA): TGTGCCAGCAGCCGTGGGCGGGGATCCTACAATGAGCAGTTCTTC.

This clonotype was detected ten times or more. The V gene is TRBV7-9, the J gene TRBJ2-7, with 8 positions matching TRBD2. CDR1 is SEHNR, CDR2 FQNEAQ, per germline (reference sequence). The CDR3 length is 12 residues. The V gene end was trimmed by 5 bases and the J gene end by 4 bases; junction bases not matched to a gene: 1. In nucleotides, the CDR3 is TGTGCCAGCAGCCCGGGGGGGTACGAGCAGTACTTC. Protein sequence: CASSPGGYEQYF.

This clonotype was observed many times. The chain carries TRBV5-1 and TRBJ2-1; 8 bases map to TRBD2. V was pared by 0 bases and J by 3 bases, with 5 bases of the junction left unmatched. The CDR3 is 16 residues long. Germline V CDR1 and CDR2: SGHRS, YFSETQ. The CDR3 sequence is CASSLDGTRLYNEQFF. In nucleotides, the CDR3 is TGCGCCAGCAGCTTGGACGGGACTAGACTCTACAATGAGCAGTTCTTC.

This clonotype occurred many times. V usage is TRBV12-3 or TRBV12-4 and J usage is TRBJ2-7; 9 nucleotides agree with TRBD2. This CDR3 is built from 16 residues. The J segment lost 2 bases and the V segment lost 5 bases, leaving 10 bases of the junction unmatched. The chain's CDR3 is CASSPGLAWGTYEQYF. The CDR3 DNA sequence: TGTGCCAGCAGTCCGGGACTAGCTTGGGGCACCTACGAGCAGTACTTC.

This clonotype occurred many times. The chain uses TRBV20-1 and TRBJ2-3, with D possibly TRBD1 on 6 matching bases. Trimming took 6 bases from V and 5 from J, leaving 24 bases between them. There are 16 residues in the CDR3. CDR1 and CDR2 from the germline V gene are DFQATT and SNEGSKA (reference sequence). The CDR3 loop is CSARIGGPPGLDTQYF. In DNA, the CDR3 is TGCAGTGCACGAATTGGGGGCCCCCCGGGCCTAGATACGCAGTATTTT.

This rearrangement joins TRBV30 to TRBJ2-7; 7 nucleotides align to TRBD1. CDR3 length: 15 amino acids. V shed 0 bases and J 4 bases; nucleotides not matched to a gene: 9. The V gene's germline CDR1 is GTSNPN and CDR2 SVGIG (reference sequence). CDR3 amino acids: CAWSVPGQSLYEQYF. The CDR3 DNA reads as TGTGCCTGGAGTGTTCCGGGACAGAGCCTATACGAGCAGTACTTC.